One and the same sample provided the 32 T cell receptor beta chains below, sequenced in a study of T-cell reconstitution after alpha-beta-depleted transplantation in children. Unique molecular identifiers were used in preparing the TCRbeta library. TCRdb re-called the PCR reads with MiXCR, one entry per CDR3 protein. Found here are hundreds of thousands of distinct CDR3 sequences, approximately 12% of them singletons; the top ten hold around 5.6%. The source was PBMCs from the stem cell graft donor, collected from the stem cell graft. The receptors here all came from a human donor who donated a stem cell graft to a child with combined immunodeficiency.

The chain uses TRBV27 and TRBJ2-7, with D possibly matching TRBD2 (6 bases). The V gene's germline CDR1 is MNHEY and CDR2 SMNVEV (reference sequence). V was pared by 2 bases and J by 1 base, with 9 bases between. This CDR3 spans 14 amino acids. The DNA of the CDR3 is TGTGCCAGCAGTTTACTAGCGAAATCCTACGAGCAGTACTTC. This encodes CASSLLAKSYEQYF.

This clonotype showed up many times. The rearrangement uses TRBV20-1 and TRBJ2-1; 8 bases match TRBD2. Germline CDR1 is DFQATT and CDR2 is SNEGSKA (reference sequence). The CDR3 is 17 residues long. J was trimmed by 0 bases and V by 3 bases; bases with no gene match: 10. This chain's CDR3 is CSASAGGALSSYNEQFF. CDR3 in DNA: TGCAGTGCTAGTGCCGGGGGGGCCTTGAGCTCCTACAATGAGCAGTTCTTC.

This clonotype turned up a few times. CDR3: CASSQGASGETQYF. The CDR3 DNA follows: TGTGCCAGCAGCCAGGGGGCTAGCGGGGAGACCCAGTACTTC. The rearrangement uses TRBV7-2 and TRBJ2-5; D is tentatively TRBD1 or TRBD2 (8 bases each). The CDR3 is 14 amino acids. V was cut by 5 bases and J by 5 bases, with 15 bases left in between. Germline values: CDR1 SGHTA, CDR2 FQGNSA.

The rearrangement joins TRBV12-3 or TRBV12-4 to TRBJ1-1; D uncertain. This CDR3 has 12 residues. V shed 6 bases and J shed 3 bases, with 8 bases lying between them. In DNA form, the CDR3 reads TGTGCCAGCAGAATGGCGGACACTGAAGCTTTCTTT. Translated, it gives CASRMADTEAFF.

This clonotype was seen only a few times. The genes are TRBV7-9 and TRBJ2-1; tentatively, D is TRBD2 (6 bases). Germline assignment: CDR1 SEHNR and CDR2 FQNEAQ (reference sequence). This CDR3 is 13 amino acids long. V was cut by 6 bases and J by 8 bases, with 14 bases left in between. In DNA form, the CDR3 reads TGTGCCAGCAGGCGGGTCCCGGGGGATGAGCAGTTCTTC. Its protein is CASRRVPGDEQFF.

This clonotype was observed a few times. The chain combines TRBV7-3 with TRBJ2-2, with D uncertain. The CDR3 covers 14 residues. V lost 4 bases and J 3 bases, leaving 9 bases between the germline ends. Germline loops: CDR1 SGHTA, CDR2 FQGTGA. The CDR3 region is CASSWLEYTGELFF. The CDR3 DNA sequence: TGTGCCAGCAGCTGGTTAGAGTACACCGGGGAGCTGTTTTTT.

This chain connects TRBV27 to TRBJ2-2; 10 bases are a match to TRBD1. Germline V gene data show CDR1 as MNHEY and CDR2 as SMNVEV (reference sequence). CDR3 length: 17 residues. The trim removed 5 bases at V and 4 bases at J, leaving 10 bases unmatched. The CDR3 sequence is CASSPRSRTGGTGELFF. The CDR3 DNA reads TGTGCCAGCAGTCCCCGATCCCGGACAGGGGGCACCGGGGAGCTGTTTTTT.

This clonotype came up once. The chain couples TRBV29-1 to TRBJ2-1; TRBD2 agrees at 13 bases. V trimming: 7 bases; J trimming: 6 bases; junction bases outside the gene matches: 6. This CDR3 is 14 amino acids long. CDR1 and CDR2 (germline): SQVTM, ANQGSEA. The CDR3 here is CSDQLAGGPNEQFF. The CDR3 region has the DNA TGCAGCGACCAACTAGCGGGAGGGCCCAATGAGCAGTTCTTC.

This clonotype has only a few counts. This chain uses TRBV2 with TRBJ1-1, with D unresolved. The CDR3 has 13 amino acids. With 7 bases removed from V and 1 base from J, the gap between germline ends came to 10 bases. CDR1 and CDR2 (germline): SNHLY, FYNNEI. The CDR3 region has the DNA TGTGCCAGCATGGTGCTCGCGAACACTGAAGCTTTCTTT. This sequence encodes CASMVLANTEAFF.

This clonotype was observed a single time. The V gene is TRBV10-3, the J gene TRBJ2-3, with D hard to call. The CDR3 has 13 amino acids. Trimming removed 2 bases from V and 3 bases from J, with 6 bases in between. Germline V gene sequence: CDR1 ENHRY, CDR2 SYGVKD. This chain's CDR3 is CAISELGTDTQYF. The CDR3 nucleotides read TGTGCCATCAGTGAGCTAGGAACAGATACGCAGTATTTT.

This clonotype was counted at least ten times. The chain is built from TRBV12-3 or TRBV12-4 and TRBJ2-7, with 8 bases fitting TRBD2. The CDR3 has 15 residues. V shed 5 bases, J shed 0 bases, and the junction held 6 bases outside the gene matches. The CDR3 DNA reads TGTGCCAGCAGTCTCTCCGGGACTAGCTCCTACGAGCAGTACTTC. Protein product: CASSLSGTSSYEQYF.

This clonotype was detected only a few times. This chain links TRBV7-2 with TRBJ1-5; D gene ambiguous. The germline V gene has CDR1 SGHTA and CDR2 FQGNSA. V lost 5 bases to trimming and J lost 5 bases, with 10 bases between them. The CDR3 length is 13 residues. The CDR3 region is CASSPERDQPQHF. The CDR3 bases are TGTGCCAGCAGCCCGGAGCGAGATCAGCCCCAGCATTTT.

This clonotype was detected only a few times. CDR3 residues: CASSRSDRDGYTF. The DNA for the CDR3 is TGTGCCAGCAGCCGATCAGACAGGGATGGCTACACCTTC. The chain is built from TRBV4-2 and TRBJ1-2; TRBD1 matches at 7 bases. Trimming took 4 bases from V and 6 from J; bases not matched to a gene: 5. The CDR3 runs 13 residues. CDR1 and CDR2 from the germline V gene are LGHNA and YNFKEQ.

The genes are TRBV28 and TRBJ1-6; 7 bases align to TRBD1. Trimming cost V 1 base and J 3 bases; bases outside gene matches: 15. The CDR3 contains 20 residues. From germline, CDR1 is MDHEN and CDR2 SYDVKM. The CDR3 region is CASSLFSGKIGDSYNSPLHF. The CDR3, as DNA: TGTGCCAGCAGTTTATTCTCGGGGAAGATAGGGGACAGCTATAATTCACCCCTCCACTTT. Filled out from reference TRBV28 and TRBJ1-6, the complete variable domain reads DVKVTQSSRYLVKRTGEKVFLECVQDMDHENMFWYRQDPGLGLRLIYFSYDVKMKEKGDIPEGYSVSREKKERFSLILESASTNQTSMYLCASSLFSGKIGDSYNSPLHFGNGTRLTVT.

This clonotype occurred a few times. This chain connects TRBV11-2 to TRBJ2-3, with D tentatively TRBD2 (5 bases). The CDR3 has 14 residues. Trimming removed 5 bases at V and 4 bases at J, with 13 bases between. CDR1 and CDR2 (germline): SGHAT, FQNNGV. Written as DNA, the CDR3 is TGTGCCAGCAGCGCGGACGCGAGGGCAGATACGCAGTATTTT. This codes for CASSADARADTQYF. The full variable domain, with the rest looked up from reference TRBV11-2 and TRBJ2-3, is EAGVAQSPRYKIIEKRQSVAFWCNPISGHATLYWYQQILGQGPKLLIQFQNNGVVDDSQLPKDRFSAERLKGVDSTLKIQPAKLEDSAVYLCASSADARADTQYFGPGTRLTVL.

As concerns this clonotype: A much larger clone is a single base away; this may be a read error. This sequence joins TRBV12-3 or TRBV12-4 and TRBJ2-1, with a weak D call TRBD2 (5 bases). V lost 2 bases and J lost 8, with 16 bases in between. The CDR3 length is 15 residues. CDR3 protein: CASSLTPHWTYEQFF. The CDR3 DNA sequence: TGTGCCAGCAGTTTAACTCCCCATTGGACTTATGAGCAGTTCTTC.

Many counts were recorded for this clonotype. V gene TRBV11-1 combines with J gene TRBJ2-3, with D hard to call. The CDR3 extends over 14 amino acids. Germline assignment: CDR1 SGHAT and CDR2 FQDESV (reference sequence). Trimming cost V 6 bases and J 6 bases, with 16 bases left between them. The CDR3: CASSTQIGYDTQYF. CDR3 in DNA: TGTGCCAGCAGTACCCAAATCGGGTATGATACGCAGTATTTT.

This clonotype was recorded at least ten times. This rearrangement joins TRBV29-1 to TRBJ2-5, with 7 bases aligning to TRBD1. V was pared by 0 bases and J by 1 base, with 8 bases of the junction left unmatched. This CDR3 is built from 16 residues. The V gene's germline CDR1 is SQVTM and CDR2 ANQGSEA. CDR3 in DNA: TGCAGCGTTGAAGATTTCCTAAGACAGGGCCAAGAGACCCAGTACTTC. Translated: CSVEDFLRQGQETQYF.

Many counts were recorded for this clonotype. CDR3 in amino acids: CASITSGQGQETQYF. The CDR3 DNA follows: TGTGCCAGCATTACCTCCGGACAGGGCCAAGAGACCCAGTACTTC. This chain joins TRBV28 and TRBJ2-5; 8 bases line up with TRBD1. CDR1 and CDR2 from the germline V gene are MDHEN and SYDVKM. The CDR3 runs 15 residues. V lost 7 bases, J lost 1 base, and 8 bases stayed unmatched.

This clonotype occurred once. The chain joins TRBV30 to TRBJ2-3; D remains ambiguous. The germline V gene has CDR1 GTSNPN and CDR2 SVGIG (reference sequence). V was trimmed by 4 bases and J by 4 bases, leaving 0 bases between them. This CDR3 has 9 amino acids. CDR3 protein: CAWTDTQYF. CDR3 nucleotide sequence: TGTGCCTGGACAGATACGCAGTATTTT.

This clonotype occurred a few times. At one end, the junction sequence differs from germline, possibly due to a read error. This CDR3 reads CASGLGTFTGELFF. DNA of the CDR3: TGTGCCAGCGGCTTAGGGACTTTCACCGGGGAGCTGTTTTTT. The genes are TRBV7-2 and TRBJ2-2; possible D gene TRBD2, 6 bases. The germline gives CDR1 SGHTA, CDR2 FQGNSA. The CDR3 length is 14 residues.

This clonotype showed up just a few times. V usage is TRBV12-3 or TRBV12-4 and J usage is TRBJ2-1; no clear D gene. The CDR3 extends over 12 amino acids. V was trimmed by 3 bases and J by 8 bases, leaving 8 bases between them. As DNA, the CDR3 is TGTGCCAGCAGTTTTGTACAGTATGAGCAGTTCTTC. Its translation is CASSFVQYEQFF.

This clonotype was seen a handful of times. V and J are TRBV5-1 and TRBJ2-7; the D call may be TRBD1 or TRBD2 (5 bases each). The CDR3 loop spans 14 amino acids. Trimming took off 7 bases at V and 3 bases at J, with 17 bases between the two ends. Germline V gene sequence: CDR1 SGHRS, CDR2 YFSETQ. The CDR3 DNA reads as TGCGCCAGCCGTGAGGGGCGGCTTTTCTACGAGCAGTACTTC. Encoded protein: CASREGRLFYEQYF.

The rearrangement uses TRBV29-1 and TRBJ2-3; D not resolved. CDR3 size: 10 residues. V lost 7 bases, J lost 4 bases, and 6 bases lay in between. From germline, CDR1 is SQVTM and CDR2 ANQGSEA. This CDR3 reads CSAAADTQYF. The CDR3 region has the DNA TGCAGCGCTGCCGCAGATACGCAGTATTTT.

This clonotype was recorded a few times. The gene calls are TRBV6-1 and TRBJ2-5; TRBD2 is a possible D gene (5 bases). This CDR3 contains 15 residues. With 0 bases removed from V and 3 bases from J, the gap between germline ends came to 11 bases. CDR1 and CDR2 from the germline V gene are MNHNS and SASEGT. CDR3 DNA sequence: TGTGCCAGCAGTGAAGCGGCAGCGGCGGAAGAGACCCAGTACTTC. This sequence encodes CASSEAAAAEETQYF.

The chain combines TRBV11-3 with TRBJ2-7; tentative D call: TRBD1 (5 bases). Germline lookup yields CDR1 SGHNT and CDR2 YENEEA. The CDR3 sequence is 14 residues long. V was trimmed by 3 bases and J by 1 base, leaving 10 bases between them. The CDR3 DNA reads TGTGCCAGCAGCTTCTCAGGGCAGTCCTACGAGCAGTACTTC. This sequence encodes CASSFSGQSYEQYF.

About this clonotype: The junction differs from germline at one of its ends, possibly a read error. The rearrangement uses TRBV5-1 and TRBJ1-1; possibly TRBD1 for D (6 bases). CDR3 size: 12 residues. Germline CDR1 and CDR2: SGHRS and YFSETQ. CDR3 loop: CASSLGGGDGTF. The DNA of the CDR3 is TGCGCCAGCAGCTTAGGGGGGGGAGACGGCACCTTT. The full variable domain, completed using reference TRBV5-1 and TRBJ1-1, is KAGVTQTPRYLIKTRGQQVTLSCSPISGHRSVSWYQQTPGQGLQFLFEYFSETQRNKGNFPGRFSGRQFSNSRSEMNVSTLELGDSALYLCASSLGGGDGTFGQGTRLTVV.

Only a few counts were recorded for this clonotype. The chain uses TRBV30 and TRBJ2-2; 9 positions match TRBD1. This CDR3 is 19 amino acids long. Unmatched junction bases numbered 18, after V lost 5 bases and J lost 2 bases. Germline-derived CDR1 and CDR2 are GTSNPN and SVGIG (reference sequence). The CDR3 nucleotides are TGTGCCTGGTATCCGAGGACAGGGGCCATTTCACGAAACACCGGGGAGCTGTTTTTT. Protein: CAWYPRTGAISRNTGELFF.

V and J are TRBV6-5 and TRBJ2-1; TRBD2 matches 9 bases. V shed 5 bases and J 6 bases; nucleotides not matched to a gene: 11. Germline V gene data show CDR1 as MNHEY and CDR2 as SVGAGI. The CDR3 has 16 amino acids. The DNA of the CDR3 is TGTGCCAGCAGTACCTCGTTAGCGGGAGTAGGCAATGAGCAGTTCTTC. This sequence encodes CASSTSLAGVGNEQFF.

The CDR3 spells CASSLIERETQYF. CDR3 nucleotides: TGTGCCAGCAGTTTAATAGAGCGAGAGACCCAGTACTTC. The V and J genes are TRBV12-3 or TRBV12-4 and TRBJ2-5, with D uncertain. Trimming stripped 2 bases from V and 4 bases from J, with 8 bases between. This CDR3 has 13 amino acids.

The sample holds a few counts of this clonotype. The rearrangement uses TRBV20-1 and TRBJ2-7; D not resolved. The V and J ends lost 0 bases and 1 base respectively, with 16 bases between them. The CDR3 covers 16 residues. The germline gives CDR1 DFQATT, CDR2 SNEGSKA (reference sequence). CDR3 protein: CSARDNGQVGSYEQYF. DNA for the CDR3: TGCAGTGCTAGAGATAATGGCCAGGTTGGTTCCTACGAGCAGTACTTC.

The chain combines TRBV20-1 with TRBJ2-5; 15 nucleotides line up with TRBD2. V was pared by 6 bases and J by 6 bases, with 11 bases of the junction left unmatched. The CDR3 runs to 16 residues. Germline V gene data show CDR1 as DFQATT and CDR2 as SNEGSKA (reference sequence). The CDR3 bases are TGCAGTGCCAATGGACTAGCGGGGGGGCGTTTAAAGACCCAGTACTTC. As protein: CSANGLAGGRLKTQYF.